These 18 T cell receptor beta chains came from one sample sequenced in a study of shared clonotypes between healthy human individuals. CD8 cells regarded as naive lacked CD45RO, were positively chosen for CCR7, and omitted terminally differentiated effector memory CD45RA+ cells. The assay was immunoSEQ multiplex PCR, and TCRdb's table has in-frame clones only and misses some. The profile shows some 2 million clones, about 95% of them singletons. What was sequenced was naive CD8+ T cells sorted from blood. Every receptor here comes from a man between 18 and 35 years old in good health.

As for this clone: The sample contains more than one DNA sequence encoding this CDR3. The chain joins TRBV18 to TRBJ1-2; TRBD1 might be the D (6 bases). Trimming shortened V by 3 bases and J by 0 bases, and 8 bases separated the two germline ends. This CDR3 comprises 14 residues. Germline loops: CDR1 KGHSH, CDR2 LQKENI. The CDR3 spells CASSPTGPNYGYTF. The CDR3 DNA reads TGTGCCAGCTCACCGACAGGCCCTAACTATGGCTACACCTTC.

To note about this clone: Other nucleotide sequences in the sample specify the same CDR3. This chain connects TRBV6-5 to TRBJ2-7; D might be TRBD1 (5 bases). V was shortened by 0 bases and J by 3 bases, with 9 bases between the two germline ends. The CDR3 runs 14 residues. Germline V lookup: CDR1 MNHEY, CDR2 SVGAGI. The CDR3: CASSYSGASYEQYF. The DNA of the CDR3 is TGTGCCAGCAGTTACTCTGGGGCTAGCTACGAGCAGTACTTC.

The CDR3 here is CASSEVGLAGGMSSYNEQFF. The CDR3 nucleotides read TGTGCCAGCAGTGAGGTGGGACTAGCGGGAGGGATGAGCTCCTACAATGAGCAGTTCTTC. This sequence joins TRBV2 and TRBJ2-1; 16 positions match TRBD2. The V segment lost 3 bases and the J segment 0 bases; nucleotides outside the gene matches: 8. The V gene's germline CDR1 is SNHLY and CDR2 FYNNEI. This CDR3 contains 20 residues.

This clone was found once. This rearrangement joins TRBV6-5 to TRBJ2-2, with D hard to call. Germline assignment: CDR1 MNHEY and CDR2 SVGAGI. The CDR3 is 15 residues long. The V end was cut by 2 bases, the J end by 4 bases, with 11 bases between. CDR3 DNA sequence: TGTGCCAGCAGTTACGACCCCACCTCCACCGGGGAGCTGTTTTTT. Protein: CASSYDPTSTGELFF.

The V call is TRBV5-1, the J call TRBJ2-7; D might be TRBD1 or TRBD2, each matching 5 bases. CDR1 SGHRS and CDR2 YFSETQ come from the germline V gene. This CDR3 has 15 amino acids. V shed 0 bases and J shed 6 bases, with 16 bases lying between them. Here the CDR3 DNA reads TGCGCCAGCAGCTTGGTCATAGGGGAGACAGCCGAGCAGTACTTC. This encodes CASSLVIGETAEQYF.

The DNA of the CDR3 is TGCGCCAGCAGCCAGGGAAGCGAGAGCACAGATACGCAGTATTTT. Amino acid sequence: CASSQGSESTDTQYF. The rearrangement joins TRBV4-1 to TRBJ2-3; D uncertain. Trimming cost V 3 bases and J 0 bases, with 10 bases left between them. Germline V gene lookup returns CDR1 MGHRA and CDR2 YSYEKL. The CDR3 totals 15 residues.

This chain joins TRBV9 and TRBJ2-3, with 8 bases lining up with TRBD2. Trimming took 4 bases from V and 9 from J; bases not matched to a gene: 7. Germline V gene sequence: CDR1 SGDLS, CDR2 YYNGEE. This CDR3 has 13 amino acids. The chain's CDR3 is CASSSGLVDTQYF. In DNA, the CDR3 is TGTGCCAGCAGCTCGGGACTAGTAGACACGCAGTATTTT.

The V and J genes are TRBV9 and TRBJ2-7; TRBD2 might be the D (5 bases). The CDR3 totals 15 residues. Germline assignment: CDR1 SGDLS and CDR2 YYNGEE. The ends were cut back, 4 bases at V and 0 bases at J, with 14 bases in the middle. The CDR3 spells CASSLSGAPSYEQYF. For the CDR3, the DNA is TGTGCCAGCAGCCTCAGCGGAGCGCCCTCCTACGAGCAGTACTTC.

V usage is TRBV7-8 and J usage is TRBJ2-2, with D unclear. The germline V and J ends were trimmed by 3 bases and 6 bases, with 5 bases remaining between them. The CDR3 has 12 amino acids. The germline gives CDR1 SGHVS, CDR2 FQNEAQ. The CDR3 coding sequence is TGTGCCAGCAGCTTCCCGCCCGGGGAGCTGTTTTTT. Amino acid sequence: CASSFPPGELFF.

On this clone: This same CDR3 is encoded by further DNA sequences in the sample. This chain uses TRBV7-3 with TRBJ2-3; TRBD1 matches at 10 bases. The germline gives CDR1 SGHTA, CDR2 FQGTGA. Trimming took 2 bases from V and 6 from J; bases not matched to a gene: 2. The CDR3 sequence is 14 residues long. The CDR3 DNA follows: TGTGCCAGCAGCTTAGGGACAGGGGCGGATACGCAGTATTTT. Its protein is CASSLGTGADTQYF.

The V gene is TRBV11-2, the J gene TRBJ2-7; 7 positions agree with TRBD1. J was trimmed by 1 base and V by 2 bases; bases with no gene match: 2. This CDR3 is 14 amino acids long. The germline V gene encodes CDR1 SGHAT and CDR2 FQNNGV. The CDR3 here is CASSLPGQSYEQYF. CDR3 in DNA: TGTGCCAGCAGCTTACCGGGACAGTCCTACGAGCAGTACTTC.

This chain uses TRBV6-1 with TRBJ2-3, with TRBD1 identical over 9 bases. The length of the CDR3 is 14 residues. CDR1 is MNHNS, CDR2 SASEGT, per germline. With 8 bases clipped from V and 6 bases from J, the junction kept 9 bases outside the gene matches. The chain's CDR3 is CASSDRGMLDTQYF. In DNA form, the CDR3 reads TGTGCCAGCTCAGACAGGGGGATGTTGGATACGCAGTATTTT.

The chain is built from TRBV5-4 and TRBJ2-7; 15 nucleotides match TRBD2. Per the germline V gene, CDR1 is SGHNT and CDR2 is YYREEE (reference sequence). The V segment lost 4 bases and the J segment 5 bases; nucleotides outside the gene matches: 4. This CDR3 is built from 15 residues. For the CDR3, the DNA is TGTGCCAGCAGCCTGGGACTAGCGGGGGGTGACGAGCAGTACTTC. Its translation: CASSLGLAGGDEQYF. Using reference TRBV5-4 and TRBJ2-7 for the parts outside the CDR3, the full variable domain is ETGVTQSPTHLIKTRGQQVTLRCSSQSGHNTVSWYQQALGQGPQFIFQYYREEENGRGNFPPRFSGLQFPNYSSELNVNALELDDSALYLCASSLGLAGGDEQYFGPGTRLTVT.

This clone was found once. The V and J genes are TRBV6-5 and TRBJ1-2; D not resolved. V was pared by 7 bases and J by 8 bases, with 20 bases between. CDR1 and CDR2 from the germline V gene are MNHEY and SVGAGI. This CDR3 contains 14 residues. The CDR3 DNA follows: TGTGCCAGCACCTCCCGAAGGGTACTGGACGGCTACACCTTC. Translating gives CASTSRRVLDGYTF.

The J gene is TRBJ2-3, the V gene TRBV5-1; 8 nucleotides match TRBD2. This CDR3 is built from 17 residues. The ends lost 0 bases at V and 2 bases at J; junction bases unmatched: 8. CDR1 and CDR2 from the germline V gene are SGHRS and YFSETQ. CDR3 bases: TGCGCCAGCAGCTTGGGGGCGAGCGGGGGACTCACAGATACGCAGTATTTT. It specifies CASSLGASGGLTDTQYF.

The chain carries TRBV6-5 and TRBJ2-7, with D maybe TRBD1 (5 bases). The germline gives CDR1 MNHEY, CDR2 SVGAGI. CDR3 length equals 15 residues. V shed 0 bases and J shed 5 bases, with 14 bases lying between them. CDR3 coding DNA: TGTGCCAGCAGTTACTCCGTTACAGGTGACAACGAGCAGTACTTC. Amino acid sequence: CASSYSVTGDNEQYF.

The rearrangement uses TRBV6-1 and TRBJ2-3, with 10 bases matching TRBD2. J lost 5 bases, V lost 2 bases, and 7 bases had no gene match. The CDR3 covers 16 residues. The germline gives CDR1 MNHNS, CDR2 SASEGT. The CDR3 protein is CASSEFWASGGDTQYF. CDR3 nucleotides: TGTGCCAGCAGTGAATTTTGGGCTAGCGGGGGAGATACGCAGTATTTT.

This rearrangement joins TRBV7-9 to TRBJ2-5; possible D gene TRBD1, 6 bases. Trimming left V 1 base short and J 4 bases short, with 7 bases between. The CDR3 spans 13 residues. Germline loops: CDR1 SEHNR, CDR2 FQNEAQ (reference sequence). Here the CDR3 DNA reads TGTGCCAGCAGCTTAGGGGGGCGAGAGACCCAGTACTTC. It yields the protein CASSLGGRETQYF. Looking up the rest from reference TRBV7-9 and TRBJ2-5 gives the full variable domain: DTGVSQNPRHKITKRGQNVTFRCDPISEHNRLYWYRQTLGQGPEFLTYFQNEAQLEKSRLLSDRFSAERPKGSFSTLEIQRTEQGDSAMYLCASSLGGRETQYFGPGTRLLVL.